This T cell receptor beta chain derives from a study of CD8 T cells in Susac syndrome. CDR1 and CDR2 (germline): LGHNT, FRNRAP. V shed 4 bases and J shed 6 bases, with 13 bases lying between them. The CDR3 has 14 residues. CD8+ and CD4+ blood T cells underwent TCR beta sequencing. Negative isolation was used for CD8+ and CD4+ T cells and FACS enrichment for TEMRA cells. After extraction with the RNeasy kit, roughly 0.45 to 1 ug of the RNA was reverse transcribed using random hexamers. Across 54 Vbeta and 13 Jbeta, immunoSEQ multiplex PCR amplified TCR beta CDR3. MiXCR was run by TCRdb on the immunoSEQ multiplex PCR reads, yielding one entry per CDR3 protein. There are fewer than 350,000 distinct CDR3 sequences in the sample; about 91% occur only once, and approximately 0.18% lies in the top ten.

The specimen was CD8+ T cells from PBMCs. V gene TRBV12-5 combines with J gene TRBJ2-1; perhaps TRBD1 as D (5 bases). This sequence was found in a human donor with multiple sclerosis. CDR3: CASGSPDTPNEQFF. The CDR3, as DNA: TGTGCTAGTGGTTCACCGGACACACCCAATGAGCAGTTCTTC.